Sequencing of this TCR beta chain was carried out in a study of radiotherapy plus CTLA-4 blockade in lung cancer. About the research overall: Objective responses emerged in about 20% of patients, and about 30% attained disease control.

V gave up 5 bases and J gave up 11 bases; unmatched junction bases: 15. This CDR3 comprises 15 residues. CDR1 and CDR2 (germline): MDHEN, SYDVKM. Findings and limits, study-wide: Radiotherapy with ipilimumab was followed by blood expansion of tumor-derived clones. Together with interferon-beta, which increased in serum after radiation, early dynamic changes in blood T cell clones were reportedly the best predictors of response.

Sequencing used immunoSEQ multiplex PCR; TCRdb keeps in-frame clones, though not all of them. Of about 77,000 clones in the sample, roughly 80% were seen once. Receiving focal radiation plus CTLA-4 blockade with ipilimumab were patients who had chemo-refractory metastatic non-small-cell lung cancer. As for this clone: Its antigen is still unknown.

Specimen: peripheral blood, collected from a patient treated with radiotherapy plus ipilimumab. J is TRBJ2-5 and V is TRBV28; TRBD2 agrees at 9 bases. The sequence was obtained from a human donor with non-small cell lung cancer whose response to radiotherapy plus ipilimumab could not be evaluated. CDR3 sequence reads: CASSGTASGDLGQYF. In nucleotides, the CDR3 is TGTGCCAGCAGTGGCACGGCTAGCGGGGATCTTGGGCAGTACTTC.